This T cell receptor (beta chain) originates from a study of Ad26.COV2.S vaccination and SARS-CoV-2 variants. Findings and caveats of the study: Participants given vaccine showed non-spike TCR breadth similar to that of placebo recipients.

From germline, CDR1 is LGHNA and CDR2 YNFKEQ. The CDR3 is 17 residues long. Trimming cost V 0 bases and J 1 base, with 12 bases left between them. As concerns this clone: Antigen unknown.

Assay: immunoSEQ multiplex PCR; the TCRdb copy retains only in-frame clones and omits some. The sample includes roughly 100,000 clones, around three quarters of them seen just once. This TCR was sampled from a human donor who had recovered from COVID-19. The J gene is TRBJ2-2, the V gene TRBV4-2, with D perhaps TRBD1 or TRBD2 (5 bases each). Sequencing was performed on peripheral blood, taken after recovery from COVID-19. CDR3 sequence (DNA): TGTGCCAGCAGCCAAGATCGTTCAGGGAGGAACACCGGGGAGCTGTTTTTT. This codes for CASSQDRSGRNTGELFF.